The rows below give T cell receptor beta chains drawn from one sample of a study of blood T cell repertoires in COVID-19. Some clones are missing from TCRdb's copy, which holds only in-frame ones; the method was immunoSEQ multiplex PCR. The sample holds 200,000 or so clones; more than 70% are singletons and the top ten take 7% to 8.5%. The sequencing sample was made of PBMCs or T cells enriched from blood (not recorded which). These receptors were obtained from a woman in her thirties or forties with acute COVID-19. Both conserved end residues are part of each CDR3. D genes are given only for firm matches. Where a row states a size, it is once, few, many or the class of an expanded clone; other rows omit it.

d_call	j_call	v_call	clone_size	cdr3_aa	cdr3_nt
.	TRBJ1-2	TRBV7-9	.	CASSLASDSAAYTF	TGTGCCAGCAGCTTAGCGTCTGACAGCGCGGCCTACACCTTC
.	TRBJ1-1	TRBV19	.	CASRTSGGALLPEAFF	TGTGCCAGTAGAACCTCCGGTGGAGCCCTCCTTCCTGAAGCTTTCTTT
.	TRBJ2-1	TRBV24-1	.	CATNGGLNDEQFF	TGTGCCACCAATGGGGGCCTTAATGATGAGCAGTTCTTC
.	TRBJ2-3	TRBV9	.	CASSPSGINTDTQYF	TGTGCCAGCAGCCCATCGGGGATCAACACAGATACGCAGTATTTT
.	TRBJ1-6	TRBV7-6	once	CASSLALGGSYNSPLHF	TGTGCCAGCAGCTTAGCGTTGGGGGGATCCTATAATTCACCCCTCCACTTT
.	TRBJ1-1	TRBV7-9	.	CASSLGDSWGRSEAFF	TGTGCCAGCAGCTTAGGGGACTCGTGGGGTAGGTCTGAAGCTTTCTTT
.	TRBJ2-5	TRBV9	once	CASGLSPAPETQYF	TGTGCCAGCGGCCTCTCCCCCGCCCCAGAGACCCAGTACTTC
.	TRBJ1-1	TRBV30	.	CAWAGQTQGRGAFF	TGTGCCTGGGCAGGACAGACGCAAGGACGGGGAGCTTTCTTT
.	TRBJ2-2	TRBV5-1	.	CASSPRRGNTGELFF	TGCGCCAGCAGCCCCCGGAGGGGGAACACCGGGGAGCTGTTTTTT
.	TRBJ2-7	TRBV5-1	.	CASSPTPSSYEQYF	TGCGCCAGCAGCCCCACACCCAGCTCCTACGAGCAGTACTTC
.	TRBJ1-2	TRBV19	.	CASSEQGSYGYTF	TGTGCCAGTAGTGAGCAGGGTTCCTATGGCTACACCTTC
.	TRBJ2-7	TRBV10-3	once	CAISVRDRNPYEQYF	TGTGCCATCAGTGTCCGAGACAGGAATCCCTACGAGCAGTACTTC
.	TRBJ2-7	TRBV27	.	CASSFYPLRDLRSYEQYF	TGTGCCAGCAGCTTCTATCCGCTCCGGGACTTGAGATCCTACGAGCAGTACTTC
.	TRBJ1-3	TRBV28	.	CASSLRTAGNTIYF	TGTGCCAGCAGTTTAAGGACAGCTGGAAACACCATATATTTT
TRBD1	TRBJ1-5	TRBV3-1/TRBV3-2	few	CASSQTTGGSQPQHF	TGTGCCAGCAGCCAAACTACAGGGGGCAGTCAGCCCCAGCATTTT
.	TRBJ1-1	TRBV5-6	.	CASTPEQGVPEAFF	TGTGCCAGCACCCCCGAACAGGGAGTACCTGAAGCTTTCTTT
TRBD2	TRBJ2-3	TRBV6-5	.	CASMGGGAPDTQYF	TGTGCCAGCATGGGCGGGGGGGCCCCAGATACGCAGTATTTT
TRBD2	TRBJ2-1	TRBV19	few	CASSISGGDGEQFF	TGTGCCAGTAGTATAAGCGGGGGGGATGGTGAGCAGTTCTTC
TRBD1	TRBJ2-7	TRBV10-3	.	CAISESKTGGGEQYF	TGTGCCATCAGTGAGTCTAAGACAGGGGGGGGCGAGCAGTACTTC
.	TRBJ1-1	TRBV29-1	.	CSVEAQGWNTEAFF	TGCAGCGTTGAAGCACAGGGATGGAACACTGAAGCTTTCTTT
TRBD1	TRBJ1-4	TRBV2	.	CASSPVRTGDEKLFF	TGTGCCAGCTCCCCTGTCAGGACAGGGGACGAAAAACTGTTTTTT
TRBD2	TRBJ2-3	TRBV9	few	CASNLAGGPTGDTQYF	TGTGCCAGCAACTTAGCGGGAGGCCCTACAGGGGATACGCAGTATTTT
.	TRBJ1-2	TRBV6-5	once	CASSPTDLSYGYTF	TGTGCCAGCAGTCCGACAGACCTTAGCTATGGCTACACCTTC
.	TRBJ2-5	TRBV12-5	.	CASGLVQERVLQETQYF	TGTGCTAGTGGTTTGGTACAGGAGCGGGTTCTCCAAGAGACCCAGTACTTC
.	TRBJ1-4	TRBV12-5	.	CASGLVGRGGGLFF	TGTGCTAGTGGTTTGGTGGGACGGGGGGGAGGACTGTTTTTT
TRBD1	TRBJ1-5	TRBV5-8	.	CASSIQGASNQPQHF	TGTGCCAGCAGCATCCAGGGGGCCAGCAATCAGCCCCAGCATTTT
TRBD2	TRBJ2-5	TRBV19	.	CASSTVAGVGETQYF	TGTGCCAGTAGTACCGTAGCGGGAGTGGGGGAGACCCAGTACTTC
.	TRBJ1-4	TRBV11-2	.	CASSPLRQEKLFF	TGTGCCAGCAGCCCCCTTCGTCAGGAAAAACTGTTTTTT
.	TRBJ2-2	TRBV18	once	CASSTRTGQNTGELFF	TGTGCCAGCTCAACCCGCACAGGCCAGAACACCGGGGAGCTGTTTTTT
.	TRBJ1-2	TRBV7-9	.	CASSLREGQGYTF	TGTGCCAGCAGCTTAAGGGAGGGTCAAGGCTACACCTTC
TRBD2	TRBJ2-1	TRBV4-2	once	CASSQGRRGGSSYNEQFF	TGTGCCAGCAGCCAAGGAAGGCGGGGGGGTAGCTCCTACAATGAGCAGTTCTTC
TRBD1	TRBJ2-5	TRBV29-1	.	CSGLTGETQYF	TGCAGCGGTTTGACAGGGGAGACCCAGTACTTC
.	TRBJ2-1	TRBV5-1	.	CASSLGLGNNEQFF	TGCGCCAGCAGCTTGGGACTTGGAAACAATGAGCAGTTCTTC
.	TRBJ2-3	TRBV7-9	.	CASTRTAPSTDTQYF	TGTGCCAGCACCCGGACAGCTCCTAGCACAGATACGCAGTATTTT
.	TRBJ2-2	TRBV11-3	few	CASSLGGANTGELFF	TGTGCCAGCAGCTTAGGCGGCGCGAACACCGGGGAGCTGTTTTTT
.	TRBJ2-6	TRBV7-2	.	CASSSRGPGANVLTF	TGTGCCAGCAGCTCCAGGGGTCCTGGGGCCAACGTCCTGACTTTC
.	TRBJ2-1	TRBV27	.	CASSSAALSYNEQFF	TGTGCCAGCAGTTCAGCGGCCCTCTCCTACAATGAGCAGTTCTTC
TRBD2	TRBJ2-1	TRBV11-3	.	CASSLARGASGGFHNEQFF	TGTGCCAGCAGCTTAGCCCGTGGCGCTAGCGGGGGGTTCCACAATGAGCAGTTCTTC
TRBD1	TRBJ2-7	TRBV7-2	.	CASSLEGRTGRTYEQYF	TGTGCCAGCAGCTTAGAGGGAAGGACAGGGAGAACCTACGAGCAGTACTTC
.	TRBJ2-4	TRBV15	.	CATSRDILAQYF	TGTGCCACCAGCAGAGATATTCTGGCTCAGTACTTC
.	TRBJ2-2	TRBV20-1	.	CSASALWTAQGTGELFF	TGCAGTGCTAGTGCCCTCTGGACAGCTCAGGGCACCGGGGAGCTGTTTTTT
TRBD1	TRBJ2-7	TRBV27	.	CASRRGTGGASLYEQYF	TGTGCCAGCAGGCGCGGGACAGGGGGCGCGAGCTTGTATGAGCAGTACTTC
TRBD1	TRBJ2-2	TRBV4-2	.	CASSQGQGAFTGELFF	TGTGCCAGCAGCCAAGGGCAGGGGGCATTCACCGGGGAGCTGTTTTTT
.	TRBJ1-2	TRBV3-1/TRBV3-2	.	CASSRGPYGYTF	TGTGCCAGCAGCCGCGGGCCGTATGGCTACACCTTC
.	TRBJ2-4	TRBV7-2	.	CASSPRPEGFGIQYF	TGTGCCAGCAGCCCCAGACCAGAGGGTTTTGGCATTCAGTACTTC
TRBD2	TRBJ2-3	TRBV5-1	once	CASSLRGLAVDTQYF	TGCGCCAGCAGCTTACGGGGACTAGCCGTCGATACGCAGTATTTT
TRBD1	TRBJ1-2	TRBV11-1	few	CASSPNRDRVLSGYTF	TGTGCCAGCAGCCCTAACCGGGACAGGGTTCTGTCTGGCTACACCTTC
TRBD1	TRBJ1-1	TRBV3-1/TRBV3-2	.	CASTTGGGTEAFF	TGTGCCAGCACCACAGGGGGGGGCACTGAAGCTTTCTTT
TRBD1	TRBJ1-1	TRBV7-3	once	CASSPYQGATEAFF	TGTGCCAGCAGCCCTTATCAGGGGGCAACTGAAGCTTTCTTT
.	TRBJ1-3	TRBV11-2	.	CASSLGRAYGDTIYF	TGTGCCAGCAGCTTAGGGCGGGCCTATGGGGACACCATATATTTT
.	TRBJ1-1	TRBV18	once	CASSPGHDFMNTEAFF	TGTGCCAGCTCACCAGGACACGACTTCATGAACACTGAAGCTTTCTTT
TRBD2	TRBJ2-7	TRBV28	.	CASSPPTSGSIEQYF	TGTGCCAGCAGTCCGCCGACTAGCGGGAGTATCGAGCAGTACTTC
.	TRBJ2-5	TRBV7-3	.	CASSRRGLEETQYF	TGTGCCAGCAGCCGCCGGGGTCTTGAGGAGACCCAGTACTTC
TRBD1	TRBJ1-2	TRBV6-5	.	CASSFERGLGYTF	TGTGCCAGCAGTTTCGAAAGGGGGCTCGGCTACACCTTC
TRBD1	TRBJ2-5	TRBV7-2	once	CASSLDGRGYQETQYF	TGTGCCAGCAGCTTAGACGGCAGGGGGTACCAAGAGACCCAGTACTTC
.	TRBJ1-5	TRBV19	.	CASSNRSGGNQPQHF	TGTGCCAGTAGTAATAGGTCGGGAGGGAATCAGCCCCAGCATTTT
.	TRBJ1-2	TRBV10-3	.	CAISESGSYYGYTF	TGTGCCATCAGTGAGTCGGGCAGCTACTATGGCTACACCTTC
TRBD1	TRBJ2-7	TRBV28	.	CASSSHDRGMIYEQYF	TGTGCCAGCAGTTCCCACGACAGGGGGATGATCTACGAGCAGTACTTC
.	TRBJ1-6	TRBV7-2	once	CASSRTKTVSSYNSPLHF	TGTGCCAGCAGTCGAACTAAGACAGTGAGCTCCTATAATTCACCCCTCCACTTT
TRBD2	TRBJ2-1	TRBV5-1	.	CASSPHSGGVLNEQFF	TGCGCCAGCAGCCCCCATAGCGGGGGGGTTTTAAATGAGCAGTTCTTC